This T cell receptor beta chain is drawn from a study of T cell repertoires in cytomegalovirus infection. A note on this clonotype: The target antigen is unknown.

Via MiXCR, TCRdb re-called the reads, giving one row per CDR3 protein. The sample holds roughly 800,000 distinct CDR3 sequences; almost 30% are singletons and the top ten take around 14%. Per germline, CDR1 ENHRY and CDR2 SYGVKD. The CDR3 totals 13 residues. The V and J ends lost 3 bases and 5 bases respectively, with 10 bases between them. The sample consisted of cultured CD8+ T cells from PBMCs, taken from culture after CMV antigen stimulation. The sequence was obtained from a human donor in good health (CMV status not recorded). Some clones in this sample may be carry-over from other donors' samples. This sequence joins TRBV10-3 and TRBJ2-5; D possibly corresponds to TRBD1 (6 bases). In nucleotides, the CDR3 is TGTGCCATCAGTGATTCAGGGGTTGAGACCCAGTACTTC. Translation: CAISDSGVETQYF.